This entry features one T cell receptor (beta chain) sequence. Germline values: CDR1 LNHDA, CDR2 SQIVND (reference sequence). The CDR3 has 13 residues. V lost 3 bases and J 11 bases, leaving 16 bases between the germline ends. This sample was included in a study of blood T cell repertoires in COVID-19. Background on the study: Material from acute and convalescent COVID-19 was sourced from the United States, Italy and Spain.

In the original processing: Amplified reference gene primers provided the basis for estimating nucleated cell counts. TCRdb's copy holds only in-frame clones and misses some; the assay was immunoSEQ multiplex PCR. V and J calls and clone size are those listed in that table; D and trimming were worked out from the DNA. The repertoire holds about 79,000 clones, with around nine tenths as singletons. This sequence originates from a man in his forties or fifties with active COVID-19. Sequences were obtained from peripheral blood. This chain joins TRBV19 and TRBJ1-1, with a possible D match to TRBD1 (6 bases). CDR3 sequence: CASSISPGERAFF. CDR3 nucleotides: TGTGCCAGTAGTATCTCCCCAGGGGAACGCGCTTTCTTT.